Listed here are 10 T cell receptor beta chains from one sample, sequenced in a study of STAT5B mutations in CD4+ large granular lymphocyte leukemia. Using immunoSEQ multiplex PCR, the repertoire was profiled, and TCRdb retains in-frame clones only, with some absent. Of tens of thousands of clones in the sample, more than 60% were seen once. The sequencing input was CD4+ T cells from blood buffy coats. Source of these receptors: a human donor in good health.

This clone has a handful of counts. V usage is TRBV10-3 and J usage is TRBJ1-5; the D gene is possibly TRBD1 (6 bases). The CDR3 runs to 13 residues. V was clipped by 9 bases and J by 4 bases, with 13 bases between them. Germline V gene lookup returns CDR1 ENHRY and CDR2 SYGVKD. The CDR3 here is CAISGAVNQPQHF. The CDR3 region has the DNA TGTGCCATTTCAGGGGCCGTAAATCAGCCCCAGCATTTT.

The J gene is TRBJ1-3, the V gene TRBV5-1; possibly TRBD1 for D (5 bases). CDR1 is SGHRS, CDR2 YFSETQ, per germline. This CDR3 has 15 residues. Trimming removed 4 bases at V and 2 bases at J, with 13 bases between. The CDR3 reads CASSLLGAAGNTIYF. The CDR3 DNA reads TGCGCCAGCAGCCTACTCGGGGCTGCTGGAAACACCATATATTTT. Supplemented by reference TRBV5-1 and TRBJ1-3, the full variable domain reads KAGVTQTPRYLIKTRGQQVTLSCSPISGHRSVSWYQQTPGQGLQFLFEYFSETQRNKGNFPGRFSGRQFSNSRSEMNVSTLELGDSALYLCASSLLGAAGNTIYFGEGSWLTVV.

This rearrangement joins TRBV6-1 to TRBJ2-5; D might be TRBD1 (5 bases). The CDR3 sequence is 13 residues long. The germline gives CDR1 MNHNS, CDR2 SASEGT. Trimming removed 5 bases from V and 4 bases from J, with 11 bases in between. The CDR3 DNA reads as TGTGCCAGCAGTCGAAGCCAGGGAGAGACCCAGTACTTC. This encodes CASSRSQGETQYF.

The chain combines TRBV2 with TRBJ2-5; D not certain. This CDR3 spans 11 amino acids. The germline CDR1 and CDR2 sequences are SNHLY and FYNNEI. V gave up 8 bases and J gave up 0 bases, with 4 bases separating them. Here the CDR3 DNA reads TGTGCCAGCGGGTACCAAGAGACCCAGTACTTC. Its translation is CASGYQETQYF. Full variable domain (outside the CDR3, taken from reference TRBV2 and TRBJ2-5): EPEVTQTPSHQVTQMGQEVILRCVPISNHLYFYWYRQILGQKVEFLVSFYNNEISEKSEIFDDQFSVERPDGSNFTLKIRSTKLEDSAMYFCASGYQETQYFGPGTRLLVL.

The V call is TRBV6-1, the J call TRBJ1-1; D perhaps matches TRBD1 (5 bases). The germline CDR1 and CDR2 sequences are MNHNS and SASEGT. The CDR3 runs 15 residues. Trimming removed 5 bases at V and 0 bases at J, with 13 bases between. The CDR3 reads CASSPSGRMNTEAFF. Written as DNA, the CDR3 is TGTGCCAGCAGTCCCTCGGGACGGATGAACACTGAAGCTTTCTTT.

In its sample, this clone was seen once. The same CDR3 also results from other DNA sequences found in this sample. The chain combines TRBV28 with TRBJ2-5; D remains ambiguous. V shed 6 bases and J shed 5 bases, with 16 bases lying between them. Germline-derived CDR1 and CDR2 are MDHEN and SYDVKM. CDR3 size: 14 residues. The CDR3 sequence: CASSPGGVRETQYF. The CDR3 DNA follows: TGTGCCAGCAGCCCCGGTGGTGTACGGGAGACCCAGTACTTC. Complete variable domain (other parts from reference TRBV28 and TRBJ2-5): DVKVTQSSRYLVKRTGEKVFLECVQDMDHENMFWYRQDPGLGLRLIYFSYDVKMKEKGDIPEGYSVSREKKERFSLILESASTNQTSMYLCASSPGGVRETQYFGPGTRLLVL.

V usage is TRBV6-6 and J usage is TRBJ1-2; D ambiguous. Germline V gives CDR1 MNHNY, CDR2 SVGAGI (reference sequence). V lost 2 bases and J 9 bases, leaving 13 bases between the germline ends. This CDR3 spans 13 amino acids. The CDR3 DNA reads TGTGCCAGCAGTTACCCCGCCCAGGAGAGCTACACCTTC. It codes for CASSYPAQESYTF.

The J gene is TRBJ1-3, the V gene TRBV9; 7 positions match TRBD1. Germline-derived CDR1 and CDR2 are SGDLS and YYNGEE. The CDR3 spans 17 residues. Trimming removed 3 bases from V and 4 bases from J; junction bases left unmatched: 13. The CDR3 loop reads CASSADPRGRGGNTIYF. As DNA, the CDR3 is TGTGCCAGCAGCGCAGACCCGAGGGGGCGCGGAGGAAACACCATATATTTT.

The chain links TRBV11-2 to TRBJ2-7; 8 bases line up with TRBD1. With V trimmed by 3 bases and J by 3 bases, 7 bases remained unmatched. The CDR3 has 15 residues. From germline, CDR1 is SGHAT and CDR2 FQNNGV. The CDR3 DNA follows: TGTGCCAGCAGCTTGCGAGGGACAGGTAGCTACGAGCAGTACTTC. Protein sequence: CASSLRGTGSYEQYF.

This chain joins TRBV5-5 and TRBJ2-3, with D possibly matching TRBD1 (6 bases). CDR3 size: 16 residues. The V gene lost 4 bases and the J gene lost 0 bases, with 15 bases spanning the gap. Looked up from germline, CDR1 is SGHKS and CDR2 is YYEKEE (reference sequence). CDR3 sequence: CASSPQGTYSTDTQYF. Written as DNA, the CDR3 is TGTGCCAGCAGCCCCCAGGGGACCTATAGCACAGATACGCAGTATTTT.